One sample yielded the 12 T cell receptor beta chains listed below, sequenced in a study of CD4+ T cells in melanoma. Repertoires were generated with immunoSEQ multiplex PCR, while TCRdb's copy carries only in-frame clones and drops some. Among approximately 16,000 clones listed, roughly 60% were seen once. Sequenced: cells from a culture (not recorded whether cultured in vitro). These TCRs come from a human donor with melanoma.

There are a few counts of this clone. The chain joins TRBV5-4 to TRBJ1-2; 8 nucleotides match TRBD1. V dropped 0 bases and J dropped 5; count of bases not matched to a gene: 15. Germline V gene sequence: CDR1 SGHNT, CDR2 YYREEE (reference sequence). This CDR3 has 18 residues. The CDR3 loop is CASSLGGPGGAKMYGYTF. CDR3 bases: TGTGCCAGCAGCTTGGGTGGGCCAGGGGGCGCGAAGATGTATGGCTACACCTTC.

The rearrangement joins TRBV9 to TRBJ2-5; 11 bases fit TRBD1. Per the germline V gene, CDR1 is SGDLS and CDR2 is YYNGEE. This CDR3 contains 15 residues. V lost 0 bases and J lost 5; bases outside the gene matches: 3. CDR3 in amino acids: CASSVGTGGAETQYF. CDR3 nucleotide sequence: TGTGCCAGCAGCGTAGGGACAGGGGGCGCCGAGACCCAGTACTTC.

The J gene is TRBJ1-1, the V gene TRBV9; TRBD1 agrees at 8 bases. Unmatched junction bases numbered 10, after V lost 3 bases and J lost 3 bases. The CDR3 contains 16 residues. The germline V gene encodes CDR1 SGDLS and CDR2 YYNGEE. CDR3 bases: TGTGCCAGCAGCGAGGGCCAGGGGGCGCAAGACACTGAAGCTTTCTTT. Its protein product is CASSEGQGAQDTEAFF.

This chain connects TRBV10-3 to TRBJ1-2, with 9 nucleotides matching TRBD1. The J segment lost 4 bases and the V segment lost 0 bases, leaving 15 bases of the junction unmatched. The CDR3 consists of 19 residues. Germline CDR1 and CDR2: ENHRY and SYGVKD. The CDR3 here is CAISESSKPGTGTVYGYTF. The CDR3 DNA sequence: TGTGCCATCAGTGAGTCGAGTAAGCCTGGGACAGGGACGGTCTATGGCTACACCTTC.

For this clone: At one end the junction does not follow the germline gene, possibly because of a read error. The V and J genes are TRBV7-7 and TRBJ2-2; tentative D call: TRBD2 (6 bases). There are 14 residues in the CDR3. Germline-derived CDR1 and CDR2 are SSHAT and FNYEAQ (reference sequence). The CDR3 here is CASSPAGGTGELFF. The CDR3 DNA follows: TGTGCTAGCAGCCCAGCCGGGGGAACCGGGGAGCTGTTTTTT.

The CDR3, as DNA: TGTGCCAGCAGCGGACTGCGGGCCCCTGGGGTCAATGAGCAGTTCTTC. Encoded protein: CASSGLRAPGVNEQFF. This rearrangement joins TRBV13 to TRBJ2-1; tentative D call: TRBD2 (5 bases). CDR1 is PRHDT and CDR2 is FYEKMQ in the germline V gene (reference sequence). The V gene lost 5 bases and the J gene lost 6 bases, with 20 bases spanning the gap. The CDR3 is made up of 16 amino acids.

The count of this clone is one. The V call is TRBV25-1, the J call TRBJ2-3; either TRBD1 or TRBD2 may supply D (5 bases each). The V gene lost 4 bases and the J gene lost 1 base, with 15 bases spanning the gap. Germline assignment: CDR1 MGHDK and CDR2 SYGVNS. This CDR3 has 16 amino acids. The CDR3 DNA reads TGTGCCAGCAGTGCCGGGTGGCAGGGAGGCACAGATACGCAGTATTTT. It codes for CASSAGWQGGTDTQYF.

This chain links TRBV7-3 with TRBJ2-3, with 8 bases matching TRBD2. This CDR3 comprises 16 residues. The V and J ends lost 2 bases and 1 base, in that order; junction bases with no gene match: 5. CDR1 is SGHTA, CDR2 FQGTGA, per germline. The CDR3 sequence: CASSLGRAGGTDTQYF. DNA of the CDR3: TGTGCCAGCAGCTTAGGGCGAGCGGGGGGCACAGATACGCAGTATTTT. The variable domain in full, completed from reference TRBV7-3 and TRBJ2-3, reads GAGVSQTPSNKVTEKGKYVELRCDPISGHTALYWYRQSLGQGPEFLIYFQGTGAADDSGLPNDRFFAVRPEGSVSTLKIQRTERGDSAVYLCASSLGRAGGTDTQYFGPGTRLTVL.

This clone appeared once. The DNA of the CDR3 is TGTGCCAGCTCACCAATTCTAAAGTCTGCAGATGGAAACACCATATATTTT. Translated: CASSPILKSADGNTIYF. The V gene is TRBV18, the J gene TRBJ1-3, with D hard to call. The CDR3 spans 17 residues. V shed 2 bases and J shed 3 bases, with 17 bases lying between them. Germline V gene data show CDR1 as KGHSH and CDR2 as LQKENI. Variable domain in full (rest from reference TRBV18 and TRBJ1-3): NAGVMQNPRHLVRRRGQEARLRCSPMKGHSHVYWYRQLPEEGLKFMVYLQKENIIDESGMPKERFSAEFPKEGPSILRIQQVVRGDSAAYFCASSPILKSADGNTIYFGEGSWLTVV.

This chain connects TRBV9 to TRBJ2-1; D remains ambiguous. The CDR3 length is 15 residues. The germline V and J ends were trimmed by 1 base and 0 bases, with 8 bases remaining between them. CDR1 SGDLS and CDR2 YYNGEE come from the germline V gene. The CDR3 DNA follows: TGTGCCAGCAGCGTATCCCTACTCTCCTACAATGAGCAGTTCTTC. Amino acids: CASSVSLLSYNEQFF.

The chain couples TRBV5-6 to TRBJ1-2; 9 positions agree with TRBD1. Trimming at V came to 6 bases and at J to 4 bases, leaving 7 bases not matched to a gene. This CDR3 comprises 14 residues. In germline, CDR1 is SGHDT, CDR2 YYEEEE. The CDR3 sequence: CASNNRGLFYGYTF. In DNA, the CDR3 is TGTGCCAGCAACAACAGGGGGCTCTTCTATGGCTACACCTTC. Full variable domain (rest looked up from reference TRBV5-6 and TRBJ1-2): DAGVTQSPTHLIKTRGQQVTLRCSPKSGHDTVSWYQQALGQGPQFIFQYYEEEERQRGNFPDRFSGHQFPNYSSELNVNALLLGDSALYLCASNNRGLFYGYTFGSGTRLTVV.

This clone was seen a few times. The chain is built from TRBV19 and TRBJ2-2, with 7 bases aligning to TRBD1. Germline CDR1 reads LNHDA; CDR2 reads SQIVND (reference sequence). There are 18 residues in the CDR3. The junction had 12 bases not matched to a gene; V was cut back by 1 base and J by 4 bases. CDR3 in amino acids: CASSIGYRGRGSTGELFF. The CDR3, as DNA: TGTGCCAGTAGTATAGGATACAGGGGACGAGGGTCCACCGGGGAGCTGTTTTTT.